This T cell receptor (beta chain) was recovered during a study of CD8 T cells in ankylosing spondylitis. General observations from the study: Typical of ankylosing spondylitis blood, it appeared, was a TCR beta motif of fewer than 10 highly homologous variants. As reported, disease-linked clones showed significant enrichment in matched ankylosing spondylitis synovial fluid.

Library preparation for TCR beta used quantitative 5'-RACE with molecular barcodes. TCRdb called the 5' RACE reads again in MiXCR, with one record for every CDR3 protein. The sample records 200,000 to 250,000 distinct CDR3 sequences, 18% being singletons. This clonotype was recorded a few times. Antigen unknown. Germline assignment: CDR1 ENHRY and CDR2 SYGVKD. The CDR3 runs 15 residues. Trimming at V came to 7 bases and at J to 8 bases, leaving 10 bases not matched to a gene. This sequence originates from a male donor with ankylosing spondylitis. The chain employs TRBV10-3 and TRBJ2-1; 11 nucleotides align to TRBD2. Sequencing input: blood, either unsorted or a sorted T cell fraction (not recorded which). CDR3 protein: CAIKPGLAAIDEQFF. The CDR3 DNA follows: TGTGCCATCAAGCCGGGACTAGCGGCGATAGATGAGCAGTTCTTC.